This T cell receptor beta chain was sequenced during a study of T-cell reconstitution after alpha-beta-depleted transplantation in children (dated by TCRdb to the mid-2010s). Background on the whole study: Using TCR repertoire profiling, the study followed T-cell immune reconstitution in a quantitative way in children after TCRalphabeta/CD19-depleted allogeneic hematopoietic cell transplantation.

Only a few counts were recorded for this clonotype. Its cognate antigen has yet to be identified. There are no base qualities to consult, and no much larger clone falls within one base. The CDR3 covers 16 residues, taking in both the cysteine and the phenylalanine. Only CDR3 DNA is held: 48 bases, read in frame from base 1. Libraries came from PCR. Sequencing instrument: Illumina HiSeq 2500. Molecular barcoding was employed in the preparation of TCR libraries, with unique molecular identifiers being used to normalize TCRbeta repertoire quantification. Clones were called with MiXCR by TCRdb after fastp trimmed the public reads at Q25, and only in-frame beta chains were retained. When rows share a CDR3 protein, they turn into one entry using the most common DNA and genes. This sample comprises about 400,000 distinct CDR3 sequences, 13% of them detected only once. The top ten clones comprise 4% to 5.5% of the sample.

This specimen was PBMCs, taken from the stem cell graft. The chain is made from TRBV21-1 and TRBJ2-7; the table gives TRBD2 as D, unverified against the DNA. TRBV21-1 is a documented pseudogene. The sequence derives from a human donor who donated a stem cell graft to a child with Fanconi anemia. The sequenced DNA is TGTGCCAGCAGCAAGGGTTTGGGGCCATCCCCCTACGAGCAGTACTTC. Its product reads: CASSKGLGPSPYEQYF.